This T cell receptor beta chain was sequenced for a study of T-cell memory formation after mild COVID-19. Ten or more counts support this clonotype. Antigen: not known. The ends were cut back, 3 bases at V and 1 base at J, with 6 bases in the middle. The CDR3 has 14 residues. Per the germline V gene, CDR1 is LNHDA and CDR2 is SQIVND (reference sequence). From the 5' RACE reads, TCRdb called clonotypes with MiXCR, one entry per CDR3 protein. In the table there are about 210,000 distinct CDR3 sequences, 10% to 13% of which are singletons. Findings and caveats of the study: Balance between CD4 and CD8 was seen in clones contracting day 15 to 85, and a CD4+ lean was seen in later expanders. In pre-infection memory, a portion of responding clones appeared, which suggested that cross-reactive memory joined.

The sequence derives from a man aged 18 to 29 who had mild COVID-19 (a few samples of this study predate the infection). Cell type and time point are not known. Sequencing was carried out using PBMCs or a T cell subset sorted from them (not recorded which). The rearrangement uses TRBV19 and TRBJ2-2; D unresolved. The CDR3, as DNA: TGTGCCAGTAGTATTTTGTGGAACACCGGGGAGCTGTTTTTT. This gives the protein CASSILWNTGELFF. The full variable domain, its missing parts supplied by reference TRBV19 and TRBJ2-2, is DGGITQSPKYLFRKEGQNVTLSCEQNLNHDAMYWYRQDPGQGLRLIYYSQIVNDFQKGDIAEGYSVSREKKESFPLTVTSAQKNPTAFYLCASSILWNTGELFFGEGSRLTVL.